Each of the 12 T cell receptor beta chains below was sequenced from the same sample in a study of T cells after yellow fever vaccination. TCRdb re-derived calls from the 5' RACE reads in MiXCR, one entry per CDR3 protein. This table has some 150,000 distinct CDR3 sequences, approximately 11% appearing once. Sequences were derived from CD8+ T cells sorted from PBMCs, sampled 15 days after the yellow fever booster vaccination. The receptors derive from a man aged 18 to 30 who received the YFV17D yellow fever vaccine.

This clonotype was counted at least ten times. The gene calls are TRBV24-1 and TRBJ2-1; D ambiguous. Germline loops: CDR1 KGHDR, CDR2 SFDVKD. Trimming cost V 9 bases and J 5 bases, with 10 bases left between them. The CDR3 contains 12 residues. CDR3 sequence: CATWNPDNEQFF. As DNA, the CDR3 is TGTGCCACCTGGAACCCCGACAATGAGCAGTTCTTC.

This rearrangement joins TRBV12-3 or TRBV12-4 to TRBJ2-3; the D is unclear. Trimming removed 5 bases at V and 3 bases at J, with 6 bases between. This CDR3 spans 12 amino acids. CDR3 sequence (DNA): TGTGCCAGCAGTGCGGCTACAGATACGCAGTATTTT. This encodes CASSAATDTQYF.

This clonotype was recorded a few times. The V gene is TRBV29-1, the J gene TRBJ2-3; D gene ambiguous. Germline V lookup: CDR1 SQVTM, CDR2 ANQGSEA. The germline V and J ends were trimmed by 7 bases and 0 bases, with 8 bases remaining between them. The CDR3 loop spans 12 amino acids. This chain's CDR3 is CSGFPSTDTQYF. CDR3 bases: TGCAGCGGATTCCCGAGCACAGATACGCAGTATTTT.

The chain employs TRBV6-2 or TRBV6-3 and TRBJ2-3, with D perhaps matching TRBD1 (7 bases). V was trimmed by 6 bases and J by 3 bases, leaving 13 bases between them. This CDR3 has 14 residues. CDR1 and CDR2 (germline): MNHEY, SVGEGT. The CDR3 DNA sequence: TGTGCCAGCAGCGGACAGGAGGGGACAGATACGCAGTATTTT. Translation gives CASSGQEGTDTQYF.

The sample holds a few counts of this clonotype. The chain is built from TRBV28 and TRBJ1-2; D is ambiguous. The V end was cut by 3 bases, the J end by 7 bases, with 15 bases between. Germline V lookup: CDR1 MDHEN, CDR2 SYDVKM. The CDR3 is made up of 14 amino acids. The CDR3 region has the DNA TGTGCCAGCAGTTTGAGTCGGCGCGTGTCTGGCTACACCTTC. Its translation: CASSLSRRVSGYTF.

Worth noting for this clonotype: Because the CDR3's place on the DNA is in doubt, the DNA is left out and the CDR3 is given as listed by TCRdb. This sequence joins TRBV7-9 and TRBJ2-3; TRBD1, as called in the table, went unchecked against the DNA. From germline, CDR1 is SEHNR and CDR2 FQNEAQ (reference sequence). Inclusive of both ends, the CDR3 amounts to 17 amino acids. CDR3 residues: CASSPRPSGRATDTQYF.

V usage is TRBV10-3 and J usage is TRBJ2-7; unclear D gene. The CDR3 spans 14 residues. Trimming took 1 base from V and 3 from J, leaving 10 bases between them. CDR1 ENHRY and CDR2 SYGVKD come from the germline V gene. CDR3 in amino acids: CAISEWSVGYEQYF. Here the CDR3 DNA reads TGTGCCATCAGTGAGTGGTCCGTCGGCTACGAGCAGTACTTC.

This clonotype appeared many times. This rearrangement joins TRBV29-1 to TRBJ2-5; no reliable D call. This CDR3 has 12 amino acids. The V gene lost 1 base and the J gene lost 5 bases, with 8 bases spanning the gap. Germline CDR1 is SQVTM and CDR2 is ANQGSEA. The CDR3 DNA reads as TGCAGCGTTGAAGGCCTGGAGGAGACCCAGTACTTC. Its translation is CSVEGLEETQYF. Looking up the rest from reference TRBV29-1 and TRBJ2-5 gives the full variable domain: SAVISQKPSRDICQRGTSLTIQCQVDSQVTMMFWYRQQPGQSLTLIATANQGSEATYESGFVIDKFPISRPNLTFSTLTVSNMSPEDSSIYLCSVEGLEETQYFGPGTRLLVL.

This clonotype came up a few times. CDR3 region: CTPLGEDTEAFF. In DNA form, the CDR3 reads TGCACCCCTTTGGGCGAAGACACTGAAGCTTTCTTT. The genes are TRBV20-1 and TRBJ1-1; no firm D call. Germline CDR1 is DFQATT and CDR2 is SNEGSKA (reference sequence). The CDR3 has 12 amino acids.

DNA for the CDR3: TGTGCCAGCAGCCGCGGACAGGGTACATGGCCCCAGCATTTT. It translates to CASSRGQGTWPQHF. V gene TRBV6-2 or TRBV6-3 combines with J gene TRBJ1-5, with TRBD1 identical over 8 bases. The CDR3 contains 14 residues. Germline trimming cut 6 bases from V and 9 bases from J; bases unmatched to any gene: 10. CDR1 is MNHEY, CDR2 SVGEGT, per germline.

This clonotype has only a few counts. This sequence joins TRBV10-3 and TRBJ1-3; D perhaps matches TRBD1 (6 bases). Germline CDR1 is ENHRY and CDR2 is SYGVKD. Trimming took off 7 bases at V and 7 bases at J, with 11 bases between the two ends. This CDR3 contains 12 residues. The CDR3 DNA follows: TGTGCCATCACAGGGGATGCTAACACCATATATTTT. Protein product: CAITGDANTIYF.

The chain combines TRBV19 with TRBJ2-4; 7 nucleotides agree with TRBD1. V lost 6 bases and J lost 2; bases outside the gene matches: 7. The CDR3 is 15 residues long. Germline CDR1 LNHDA, CDR2 SQIVND (reference sequence). The CDR3 protein is CASSNRQGPKNIQYF. DNA for the CDR3: TGTGCCAGTAGCAATCGACAGGGTCCCAAAAACATTCAGTACTTC.